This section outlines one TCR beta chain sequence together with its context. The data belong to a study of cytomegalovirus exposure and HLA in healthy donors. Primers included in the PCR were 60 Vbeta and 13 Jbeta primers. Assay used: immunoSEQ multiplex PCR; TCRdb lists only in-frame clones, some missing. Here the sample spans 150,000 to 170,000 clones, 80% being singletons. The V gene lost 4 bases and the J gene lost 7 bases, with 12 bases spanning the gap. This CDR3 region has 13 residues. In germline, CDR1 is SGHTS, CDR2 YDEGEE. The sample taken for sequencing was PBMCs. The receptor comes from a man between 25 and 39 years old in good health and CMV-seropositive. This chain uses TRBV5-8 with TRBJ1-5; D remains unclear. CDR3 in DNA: TGTGCCAGCAGCCCCAGGTCCGGACAGCCCCAGCATTTT. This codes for CASSPRSGQPQHF. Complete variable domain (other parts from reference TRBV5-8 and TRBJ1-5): EAGVTQSPTHLIKTRGQQATLRCSPISGHTSVYWYQQALGLGLQFLLWYDEGEERNRGNFPPRFSGRQFPNYSSELNVNALELEDSALYLCASSPRSGQPQHFGDGTRLSIL.